A selection of T cell receptor beta chains follows, all from one sample in a study of identical twins. TCRdb re-called the 5' RACE reads with MiXCR, one entry per CDR3 protein. The sample has about 200,000 distinct CDR3 sequences, roughly 7.5% seen once; the top ten hold 1.9%. The same sample was also used in a study of yellow fever vaccine responses in identical twins.

Sequencing was performed on memory (CD45RO+) T cells sorted from blood. These receptors were collected from a young woman in good health. CDR3s include the opening cysteine and the closing phenylalanine or tryptophan. D genes are given only for firm matches. Size tells how often a clone was seen (once, few, many) or the class of an expanded clone, and some rows leave it out.

v_gene	d_gene	abundance	j_gene	CDR3nt	CDR3aa
TRBV4-2	.	few	TRBJ2-5	TGTGCCAGCAGCCCGCTTATGAGGGGAGAAGAGACCCAGTACTTC	CASSPLMRGEETQYF
TRBV5-1	TRBD2	few	TRBJ2-3	TGCGCCAGCAGCTCTAGCGGGAGTTGGGTAGATACGCAGTATTTT	CASSSSGSWVDTQYF
TRBV15	.	many	TRBJ2-3	TGTGCCACCAGTTGGGACCAACCTCCAGATACGCAGTATTTT	CATSWDQPPDTQYF
TRBV18	.	many	TRBJ2-1	TGTGCCAGCTCAAGTCAACAGCGGGCCTCTTACAATGAGCAGTTCTTC	CASSSQQRASYNEQFF
TRBV18	.	.	TRBJ2-1	TGTGCCAGCTCACCACCAACGGGAGTGTACTACAATGAGCAGTTCTTC	CASSPPTGVYYNEQFF
TRBV6-2/TRBV6-3	.	many	TRBJ2-2	TGTGCCAGCACGCCCCATATCGAACAGACCGGGGAGCTGTTTTTT	CASTPHIEQTGELFF
TRBV18	.	many	TRBJ2-3	TGTGCCAGCTCACCAGTTGGGGATACGCAGTATTTT	CASSPVGDTQYF
TRBV27	.	many	TRBJ2-7	TGTGCCAGCATTAAGGGGCTGTACGAGCAGTACTTC	CASIKGLYEQYF
TRBV6-5	TRBD1	few	TRBJ2-2	TGTGCCAGCAGTTTGGACAGGGGAGACGGGGAGCTGTTTTTT	CASSLDRGDGELFF
TRBV5-1	.	many	TRBJ2-2	TGCGCCAGCAGCTTCGTCCCTGGCACCGGGGAGCTGTTTTTT	CASSFVPGTGELFF
TRBV7-2	.	many	TRBJ1-1	TGTGCCAGCTCGCCGAGCACTGAAGCTTTCTTT	CASSPSTEAFF
TRBV7-8	.	.	TRBJ1-5	TGTGCCAGCAGCGTAGGAAGGAATCAGCCCCAGCATTTT	CASSVGRNQPQHF
TRBV6-2/TRBV6-3	.	many	TRBJ2-5	TGTGCCAGCAGTTACTCTCGGACAAAGGGAGAGACCCAGTACTTC	CASSYSRTKGETQYF
TRBV3-1	TRBD2	.	TRBJ2-5	TGTGCCAGCAGCTCAGGATGGATAGCGGGGACCTTGGAGACCCAGTACTTC	CASSSGWIAGTLETQYF
TRBV2	.	.	TRBJ2-5	TGTGCCAGCAGTGACGACTCCCCGGCCCAGTACTTC	CASSDDSPAQYF
TRBV24-1	.	many	TRBJ2-2	TGTGCCACCAGTGATTTGCCCGCGAAGTCCGGGGAGCTGTTTTTT	CATSDLPAKSGELFF
TRBV28	.	.	TRBJ1-2	TGTGCCTGCAGAACAGGGAGCTATGGCTACACCTTC	CACRTGSYGYTF
TRBV20-1	TRBD2	.	TRBJ2-1	TGCAGTGCTAGTATTCTAGCGGGACGTGAGCAGTTCTTC	CSASILAGREQFF
TRBV6-5	.	.	TRBJ2-7	TGTGCCAGCAGTTACTCTTGGGGTTCCGGGGAGCAGTACTTC	CASSYSWGSGEQYF
TRBV25-1	.	many	TRBJ2-6	TGTGCCAGCAGTGTGGGCAGGCTCTCTGGGGCCAACGTCCTGACTTTC	CASSVGRLSGANVLTF
TRBV4-3	.	many	TRBJ1-6	TGCGCCAGCAGCCAAAGGGCTAATTCACCCCTCCACTTT	CASSQRANSPLHF
TRBV15	TRBD1	few	TRBJ2-7	TGTGCCACCAGCATACGGACAGGGCGCTACGAGCAGTACTTC	CATSIRTGRYEQYF
TRBV20-1	TRBD2	many	TRBJ2-3	TGCAGTGCTAGAGAGGGAATAGCGGGAAGCACAGATACGCAGTATTTT	CSAREGIAGSTDTQYF
TRBV5-1	.	.	TRBJ2-5	TGCGCCAGCAGCTTGGGGGCGGGGATCCAAGAGACCCAGTACTTC	CASSLGAGIQETQYF
TRBV6-5	.	few	TRBJ2-7	TGTGCCAGCAGTTACTCGTTTGGTGCGGATGAGCTGTACTTC	CASSYSFGADELYF
TRBV20-1	TRBD2	.	TRBJ2-1	TGCAGTGCTAGCGTAGCGGGTCTAGCGGCTTTGGGGGAGCAGTTCTTC	CSASVAGLAALGEQFF
TRBV10-3	TRBD1	.	TRBJ1-1	TGTGCTTTCAGTGAACGGTTGACAGGGATTATGAACACTGAAGCTTTCTTT	CAFSERLTGIMNTEAFF
TRBV5-1	TRBD2	.	TRBJ2-2	TGCGCCAGCAGCTTCCTAACTAGCGGGGGAAACACCGGGGAGCTGTTTTTT	CASSFLTSGGNTGELFF
TRBV5-1	TRBD1	many	TRBJ1-3	TGCGCCAGCAGCCCGGGACAGCGTGGAAACACCATATATTTT	CASSPGQRGNTIYF
TRBV5-6	.	many	TRBJ1-1	TGTGCCAGCAGCTTGGCCGACGGGAGGAACACTGAAGCTTTCTTT	CASSLADGRNTEAFF
TRBV5-6	.	.	TRBJ2-1	TGTGCCAGCAGCTTAATTGCCGGTGAGCAGTTCTTC	CASSLIAGEQFF
TRBV7-2	.	.	TRBJ2-5	TGTGCCAGCAGCTTAGCGGGACTTACCGGGACCCAGTACTTC	CASSLAGLTGTQYF
TRBV11-2	TRBD1	few	TRBJ2-1	TGTGCCAGCAGCTTAGATCGGCCAGGGGGCAATGAGCAGTTCTTC	CASSLDRPGGNEQFF
TRBV30	.	many	TRBJ2-1	TGTGCCTGGAGGGACTCCTTCCCCTACAATGAGCAGTTCTTC	CAWRDSFPYNEQFF
TRBV9	TRBD2	few	TRBJ2-1	TGTGCCAGCACCCCTGACGGGGGGAACAATGAGCAGTTCTTC	CASTPDGGNNEQFF
TRBV20-1	TRBD2	many	TRBJ2-2	TGCAGTGCAAAGGCCCTAGCGGACACCGGGGAGCTGTTTTTT	CSAKALADTGELFF
TRBV7-8	.	.	TRBJ1-5	TGTGCCAGCAGCTTAGTTGACCAGAACAATCAGCCCCAGCATTTT	CASSLVDQNNQPQHF
TRBV10-3	.	few	TRBJ1-2	TGTGCCATCACAGGAGAAAAGATGAACTATGGCTACACCTTC	CAITGEKMNYGYTF
TRBV3-1	.	few	TRBJ1-2	TGTGCCAGCAGCCAACTCTATGGCTACACCTTC	CASSQLYGYTF
TRBV13	.	many	TRBJ2-1	TGTGCCAGCAGTGCAACAATCGGTTGGGGCTACAATGAGCAGTTCTTC	CASSATIGWGYNEQFF
TRBV3-1	.	few	TRBJ2-6	TGTGCCAGCAGCCAAGGTGAGCGTCCAAGCTCTGGGGCCAACGTCCTGACTTTC	CASSQGERPSSGANVLTF
TRBV27	.	.	TRBJ1-4	TGTGCCAGCAGTTTATTCCAAAATGAAAAACTGTTTTTT	CASSLFQNEKLFF
TRBV6-1	.	.	TRBJ2-7	TGTGCCAGCAGTCGCCGGGACACTTACTACGAGCAGTACTTC	CASSRRDTYYEQYF
TRBV20-1	.	many	TRBJ1-6	TGCAGTGCTAGACCATCTCAGGCCTATAATTCACCCCTCCACTTT	CSARPSQAYNSPLHF
TRBV20-1	TRBD2	.	TRBJ2-1	TGCAGTGCTAGTGGCACACTAGCGGCTACCTCCTACAATGAGCAGTTCTTC	CSASGTLAATSYNEQFF
TRBV7-7	TRBD2	few	TRBJ2-1	TGTGCTAGCAGCCTACGGGGGGGTGAGCAGTTCTTC	CASSLRGGEQFF
TRBV6-1	TRBD1	.	TRBJ2-3	TGTGCCAGCAGTGAAGTCTCCGGGACAGGGGCCACAGATACGCAGTATTTT	CASSEVSGTGATDTQYF
TRBV6-1	.	many	TRBJ1-1	TGTGCCAGCAGCGAGGGTACCCAAGTAACTGAAGCTTTCTTT	CASSEGTQVTEAFF
TRBV5-1	TRBD1	many	TRBJ2-1	TGCGCCAGCAGTTATGCCGACCGGGACAGGGGGTTCTTC	CASSYADRDRGFF
TRBV12-3/TRBV12-4	TRBD1	many	TRBJ2-7	TGTGCCAGCAGTCCCTGGGACAGCGGTGAGCAGTACTTC	CASSPWDSGEQYF
TRBV7-9	.	.	TRBJ2-3	TGTGCCAGCAGTTTAGCGCTCCAGGGGTTGGTTACAGATACGCAGTATTTT	CASSLALQGLVTDTQYF
TRBV2	.	many	TRBJ2-3	TGTGCCAGCCGAACGAAGGGGACAGATACGCAGTATTTT	CASRTKGTDTQYF
TRBV28	TRBD2	.	TRBJ2-4	TGTGCCAGCAGTCAGCGGGGCCAGGCCAAAAACATTCAGTACTTC	CASSQRGQAKNIQYF
TRBV5-1	.	many	TRBJ2-3	TGCGCCAGCAGCTGGCGAGATACGCAGTATTTT	CASSWRDTQYF
TRBV21-1	.	few	TRBJ2-1	TGTGCCAGCAGCGAAACCGGGTCCACTTCCTACAATGAGCAGTTCTTC	CASSETGSTSYNEQFF
TRBV12-3/TRBV12-4	TRBD1	many	TRBJ1-3	TGTGCCAGCAGTTTAGAAGGGACAGCATGGAACACCATATATTTT	CASSLEGTAWNTIYF
TRBV24-1	.	many	TRBJ2-7	TGTGCCACCCACTACGAGCAGTACTTC	CATHYEQYF
TRBV2	.	few	TRBJ2-5	TGTGCCAGCAGTCCAGACAGGGTGGGGGGAGAGACCCAGTACTTC	CASSPDRVGGETQYF
TRBV28	.	few	TRBJ1-1	TGTGCCAGCACCACCCCCGGACGGCCGGGCGCTTTCTTT	CASTTPGRPGAFF
TRBV11-2	.	many	TRBJ2-3	TGTGCCAGCAGCCCCTACAGGGCGAAAACAGATACGCAGTATTTT	CASSPYRAKTDTQYF